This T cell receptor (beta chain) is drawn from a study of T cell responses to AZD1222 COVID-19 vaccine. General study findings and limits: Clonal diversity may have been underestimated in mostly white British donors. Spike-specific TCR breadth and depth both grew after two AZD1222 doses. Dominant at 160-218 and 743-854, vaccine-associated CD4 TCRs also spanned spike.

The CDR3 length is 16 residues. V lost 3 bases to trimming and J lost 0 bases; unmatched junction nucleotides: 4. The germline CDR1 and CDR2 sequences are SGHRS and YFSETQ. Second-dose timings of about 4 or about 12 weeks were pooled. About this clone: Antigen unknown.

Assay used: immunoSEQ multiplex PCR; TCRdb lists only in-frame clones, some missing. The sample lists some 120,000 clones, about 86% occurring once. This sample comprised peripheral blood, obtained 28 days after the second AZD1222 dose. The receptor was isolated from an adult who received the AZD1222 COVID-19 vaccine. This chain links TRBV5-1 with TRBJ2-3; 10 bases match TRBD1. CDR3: CASSSGGQGSTDTQYF. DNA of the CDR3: TGCGCCAGCAGCTCGGGGGGACAGGGGAGCACAGATACGCAGTATTTT. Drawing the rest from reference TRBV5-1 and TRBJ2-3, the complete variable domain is KAGVTQTPRYLIKTRGQQVTLSCSPISGHRSVSWYQQTPGQGLQFLFEYFSETQRNKGNFPGRFSGRQFSNSRSEMNVSTLELGDSALYLCASSSGGQGSTDTQYFGPGTRLTVL.